The source of this TCR beta chain is a study of technical replicates of blood from four donors. The germline V and J ends were trimmed by 4 bases and 8 bases, with 12 bases remaining between them. The CDR3 spans 12 residues. The germline V gene has CDR1 SGHNT and CDR2 YYREEE (reference sequence). Sequenced by immunoSEQ multiplex PCR; TCRdb stores in-frame clones only, minus some. The data show about 84,000 clones, around 90% seen once. Sequencing was done on a sample of T cells isolated from PBMCs. The TCR comes from a human donor in good health. This chain connects TRBV5-4 to TRBJ1-2; no clear D gene. In nucleotides, the CDR3 is TGTGCCAGCAGCGGGAGGGAAGTAGGCTACACCTTC. Amino acid sequence: CASSGREVGYTF.